A selection of T cell receptor beta chains follows, all from one sample in a study of blood T cells in healthy people across ages. TCRdb passed the 5' RACE reads through MiXCR, listing each CDR3 protein once. The sample consists of 380,000 or so distinct CDR3 sequences, approximately 47% of them appearing once. Sequenced sample: blood. The origin of the receptors is a man aged 60 to 69 in good health. Each CDR3 is given with its conserved first and last residue. The order of the fields is V gene, D gene, clone size, J gene, CDR3 protein, CDR3 DNA. The D gene is left open where the match is weak. Clone size, where shown, is once, few, many, or a class for clones that have expanded.

>TRBV11-2|TRBD1|.|TRBJ1-2
CASSANRGPHYGYTF
TGTGCCAGCAGCGCGAACAGGGGCCCTCACTATGGCTACACCTTC
>TRBV20-1|TRBD1|few|TRBJ2-7
CSASRDRAPYEQYF
TGCAGTGCTAGCCGGGACAGGGCGCCCTACGAGCAGTACTTC
>TRBV6-1|.|.|TRBJ2-5
CASSEATPVQYF
TGTGCCAGCAGTGAAGCGACCCCCGTTCAGTACTTC
>TRBV20-1|TRBD1|few|TRBJ1-2
CSAAQGAGGYTF
TGCAGTGCTGCACAGGGGGCAGGAGGCTACACCTTC
>TRBV12-3/TRBV12-4|.|few|TRBJ2-1
CASSRVNEQFF
TGTGCCAGCAGCCGTGTAAATGAGCAGTTCTTC
>TRBV20-1|.|few|TRBJ2-7
CSAYPKGPYAYEQYF
TGCAGTGCCTACCCGAAGGGCCCCTACGCCTACGAGCAGTACTTC
>TRBV4-1|.|.|TRBJ2-3
CASSPQGGHTDTQYF
TGCGCCAGCAGCCCGCAAGGAGGGCACACAGATACGCAGTATTTT
>TRBV20-1|TRBD2|.|TRBJ2-7
CSALGGTSGSSYEQYF
TGCAGTGCCCTGGGGGGGACTAGCGGAAGTTCCTACGAGCAGTACTTC
>TRBV3-1|.|.|TRBJ2-7
CASSQGRGEQYF
TGTGCCAGCAGCCAGGGAAGGGGCGAGCAGTACTTC
>TRBV6-6|.|.|TRBJ2-4
CANQIRVSCEQYF
TGTGCCAACCAAATCAGGGTTTCGTGTGAGCAGTACTTC
>TRBV20-1|TRBD1|.|TRBJ1-2
CSARDPGQGNYGYTF
TGCAGTGCTAGAGATCCGGGACAGGGTAACTATGGCTACACCTTC
>TRBV11-2|.|.|TRBJ1-2
CASSLLQTNYGYTF
TGTGCCAGCAGCTTATTACAGACTAACTATGGCTACACCTTC
>TRBV6-1|.|.|TRBJ2-3
CANSEMAASTDTQYF
TGTGCCAACAGTGAGATGGCCGCGAGCACAGATACGCAGTATTTT
>TRBV29-1|.|.|TRBJ2-5
CSGDTNNEQYF
TGCAGCGGGGACACAAACAATGAGCAGTACTTC
>TRBV5-1|.|.|TRBJ2-3
CASSPGGQGDTQYF
TGCGCCAGCAGCCCAGGAGGGCAGGGAGATACGCAGTATTTT
>TRBV7-9|TRBD1|.|TRBJ1-4
CASSSRQGAGEKLFF
TGTGCCAGCAGCTCGCGACAGGGGGCCGGCGAAAAACTGTTTTTT
>TRBV6-5|TRBD2|.|TRBJ2-4
CASSYSLAGGGMAKNIQYF
TGTGCCAGCAGTTACTCCCTAGCGGGGGGAGGTATGGCCAAAAACATTCAGTACTTC
>TRBV6-1|.|once|TRBJ1-1
CASTQRGGFGTEAFF
TGTGCCAGCACTCAAAGGGGGGGTTTTGGCACTGAAGCTTTCTTT
>TRBV20-1|.|.|TRBJ2-3
CSTSREITDTQYF
TGCAGTACTAGCCGCGAAATCACAGATACGCAGTATTTT
>TRBV24-1|.|.|TRBJ1-2
CATSDGHYGYTF
TGTGCCACCAGTGACGGCCACTATGGCTACACCTTC
>TRBV27|.|.|TRBJ1-4
CASSLFGRALGEKLFF
TGTGCCAGCAGTTTATTCGGCAGGGCCCTAGGTGAAAAACTGTTTTTT
>TRBV30|TRBD1|few|TRBJ1-5
CAWSAGTGGQPQHF
TGTGCCTGGAGTGCCGGAACAGGGGGTCAGCCCCAGCATTTT
>TRBV5-1|TRBD1|.|TRBJ2-7
CASSLAAGGYEQYF
TGCGCCAGCAGCTTGGCCGCAGGGGGCTACGAGCAGTACTTC
>TRBV6-5|.|.|TRBJ1-1
CASSYSGGARNTGAFF
TGTGCCAGCAGTTACTCGGGGGGGGCTAGAAACACTGGAGCTTTCTTT
>TRBV12-3/TRBV12-4|.|once|TRBJ1-1
CASSPTRDTEAFF
TGTGCCAGCAGTCCCACGAGGGACACTGAAGCTTTCTTT
>TRBV25-1|.|.|TRBJ2-7
CASSPLGQGNSYEQYF
TGTGCCAGCAGCCCTCTTGGGCAGGGGAACTCCTACGAGCAGTACTTC
>TRBV29-1|.|many|TRBJ2-3
CSAFSTDTQYF
TGCAGCGCGTTTAGCACAGATACGCAGTATTTT
>TRBV2|TRBD1|.|TRBJ2-1
CASRDVGTGVGNEQFF
TGTGCCAGCAGGGACGTTGGTACAGGGGTGGGCAATGAGCAGTTCTTC
>TRBV4-2|.|once|TRBJ2-3
CASSQTGGYTDTQYF
TGTGCCAGCAGCCAGACTGGGGGGTACACAGATACGCAGTATTTT
>TRBV20-1|TRBD2|many|TRBJ2-4
CSADIAGEQNIQYF
TGCAGTGCAGACATAGCGGGAGAGCAAAACATTCAGTACTTC
>TRBV21-1|.|.|TRBJ2-4
CARMGPNIQYF
TGTGCCAGAATGGGGCCAAACATTCAGTACTTC
>TRBV27|.|few|TRBJ1-2
CASRTAPYGYTF
TGTGCCAGCCGGACAGCGCCCTATGGCTACACCTTC
>TRBV12-3/TRBV12-4|TRBD1|many|TRBJ1-2
CASTNVQGASGYTF
TGTGCCAGCACCAACGTACAGGGGGCGAGTGGCTACACCTTC
>TRBV25-1|.|once|TRBJ2-7
CASSDWDANNQQYF
TGTGCCAGCAGTGACTGGGACGCTAACAACCAGCAGTACTTC
>TRBV28|.|many|TRBJ2-7
CASSFSAAEEQYF
TGTGCCAGCAGTTTTTCGGCGGCCGAGGAGCAGTACTTC
>TRBV7-8|.|many|TRBJ1-2
CASSGTEANYGYTF
TGTGCCAGCAGCGGGACCGAAGCTAACTATGGCTACACCTTC
>TRBV5-5|.|.|TRBJ2-1
CASSLLGVQETQFF
TGTGCCAGCAGCTTGCTAGGGGTCCAAGAGACCCAGTTCTTC
>TRBV5-1|.|few|TRBJ1-1
CASSLGQRFTEAFF
TGCGCCAGCAGCTTGGGACAGAGGTTCACTGAAGCTTTCTTT
>TRBV20-1|TRBD1|.|TRBJ1-2
CSARAQGGGYTF
TGCAGTGCTAGGGCGCAGGGGGGCGGCTACACCTTC
>TRBV11-2|TRBD2|few|TRBJ2-1
CASSSGLAGGYNEQFF
TGTGCCAGCAGCTCCGGACTAGCGGGAGGCTACAATGAGCAGTTCTTC